These T cell receptor beta chains were read from a single sample in a study of CD8+ T cells in alopecia areata. Assay used: immunoSEQ multiplex PCR; TCRdb lists only in-frame clones, some missing. The sample records around 70,000 clones, approximately 28% being singletons. The starting material was CD8+ T cells sorted from blood, obtained at week 4, from a patient treated with tofacitinib. All receptors derive from a human donor with alopecia areata. Both conserved end residues are part of each CDR3. Fields, in order: J gene, V gene, D gene, clone size, CDR3 DNA, CDR3 protein. The D gene is left open where the match is weak. Clone size is shown for a subset of rows, as once, few, many or a class of expanded clone.

TRBJ2-7	TRBV29-1	TRBD2	-	TGCAGCGTTGAAGATAGGACTAGCGGGAGTTACGAGCAGTACTTC	CSVEDRTSGSYEQYF
TRBJ2-7	TRBV18	-	-	TGTGCCAGCTCTCCCCGTTCCGGCGAGCAGTACTTC	CASSPRSGEQYF
TRBJ1-3	TRBV6-1	-	-	TGTGCCAGCAGTTCGAGCTCTGGAAACACCATATATTTT	CASSSSSGNTIYF
TRBJ2-5	TRBV7-3	TRBD1	-	TGTGCCAGCAGCCTCGGACTTGGGACAGCCCAAGAGACCCAGTACTTC	CASSLGLGTAQETQYF
TRBJ2-1	TRBV4-2	-	-	TGTGCCAGCAGCCAAGCTGGGAAAGAACTCTACAATGAGCAGTTCTTC	CASSQAGKELYNEQFF
TRBJ2-2	TRBV30	-	few	TGTGCCTGGGGGTCAGCTCCTAGCGAAAGGAGGACCGGGGAGCTGTTTTTT	CAWGSAPSERRTGELFF
TRBJ1-1	TRBV4-2	-	-	TGTGCCAGCAGCCAAGTAAATGGCCTAAACACTGAAGCTTTCTTT	CASSQVNGLNTEAFF
TRBJ2-7	TRBV5-1	TRBD1	-	TGCGCCAGCAGCTTAGCAGGGGGCTCCTACGAGCAGTACTTC	CASSLAGGSYEQYF
TRBJ2-3	TRBV27	-	once	TGTGCCAGCAGTTTATCCAGCGAGCGCACAGATACGCAGTATTTT	CASSLSSERTDTQYF
TRBJ2-3	TRBV29-1	-	-	TGCAGCGGAGAAGGCGGGAGCACAGATACGCAGTATTTT	CSGEGGSTDTQYF
TRBJ2-3	TRBV25-1	-	-	TGTGCCAGCACCGGAGGAGGGCCAGGGGGTACGCAGTATTTT	CASTGGGPGGTQYF
TRBJ2-7	TRBV5-1	TRBD2	-	TGCGCCAGCAGCTTGGTCGGGACGGAGGGACTAGCGGCGAACTACGAGCAGTACTTC	CASSLVGTEGLAANYEQYF
TRBJ2-1	TRBV29-1	TRBD2	-	TGCAGCGTTGTGGGACTAGCGGGGGAGCATGAGCAGTTCTTC	CSVVGLAGEHEQFF
TRBJ1-2	TRBV10-2	-	many	TGCGCCAGCAGTGAGTTAACAGCATCTTCCTATGGCTACACCTTC	CASSELTASSYGYTF
TRBJ2-7	TRBV30	-	-	TGTGCCTGGAGCCCACTCTACGAGCAGTACTTC	CAWSPLYEQYF
TRBJ1-2	TRBV30	-	-	TGTGCCTGGAGTGTACAGGGTGGCTACACCTTC	CAWSVQGGYTF
TRBJ2-7	TRBV7-9	-	-	TGTGCCAGCAGCTCAGGGACCAGACCCTACGAGCAGTACTTC	CASSSGTRPYEQYF
TRBJ2-7	TRBV29-1	TRBD1	-	TGCAGCGTTGAAGACACAGGGGAAACCTACGAGCAGTACTTC	CSVEDTGETYEQYF
TRBJ2-3	TRBV4-1	-	few	TGCGCCAGCAGCACCGAGTCCCCCACAGATACGCAGTATTTT	CASSTESPTDTQYF
TRBJ2-7	TRBV11-2	-	-	TGTGCCAGCAGGTTCACCTACGAGCAGTACTTC	CASRFTYEQYF
TRBJ1-2	TRBV29-1	-	-	TGCAGCGTGACCGAAAACTATGGCTACACCTTC	CSVTENYGYTF
TRBJ2-2	TRBV7-9	-	few	TGTGCCAGCAGCTTACTGTCACTTAACACCGGGGAGCTGTTTTTT	CASSLLSLNTGELFF
TRBJ2-2	TRBV25-1	-	-	TGTGCCGTTATCGCGAGCACCGGGGAGCTGTTTTTT	CAVIASTGELFF
TRBJ2-7	TRBV29-1	-	-	TGCAGCGTTGAAGGCCTGGCGGATAACTCCTACGAGCAGTACTTC	CSVEGLADNSYEQYF
TRBJ2-7	TRBV7-2	TRBD1	-	TGTGCCAGCAGCTTGGGCAGGGACAGGACCTACGAGCAGTACTTC	CASSLGRDRTYEQYF
TRBJ2-7	TRBV10-3	TRBD2	few	TGTGCCATCACGCCTAGCGGGAGCCGGGAGCAGTACTTC	CAITPSGSREQYF
TRBJ2-1	TRBV27	-	few	TGTGCCAGCAGTTTAAGAGGGTTGTACAATGAGCAGTTCTTC	CASSLRGLYNEQFF
TRBJ1-1	TRBV5-1	-	-	TGCGCCAGCAGCTTGGGCGGGATCGAAGCTTTCTTT	CASSLGGIEAFF
TRBJ1-2	TRBV29-1	TRBD1	-	TGCAGCGTTGGCGGGCCAGGGGGCGTCCAGGACTATGGCTACACCTTC	CSVGGPGGVQDYGYTF
TRBJ2-7	TRBV11-2	-	-	TGTGCCAGCAGCTCGTCCGGGGACTACGAGCAGTACTTC	CASSSSGDYEQYF
TRBJ1-2	TRBV29-1	-	few	TGCAGCGTCCCGACTCCAAGCAACTATGGCTACACCTTC	CSVPTPSNYGYTF
TRBJ1-2	TRBV6-1	TRBD1	-	TGTGCCAGCAGGGACCGAACAGGGGGTGGCTACACCTTC	CASRDRTGGGYTF
TRBJ1-5	TRBV7-2	-	-	TGTGCCAGCAGTTGGTTAACAGGTAGCAATCAGCCCCAGCATTTT	CASSWLTGSNQPQHF
TRBJ2-5	TRBV5-6	-	-	TGTGCCAGCAGCTTGGGACAGTACCAAGAGACCCAGTACTTC	CASSLGQYQETQYF
TRBJ2-7	TRBV9	TRBD2	-	TGTGCCAGCAGCGTAGAGGCGCGGGAGGGACCCGAGCAGTACTTC	CASSVEAREGPEQYF
TRBJ2-4	TRBV23-1	-	-	TGCGCCAGCAGACTCAGGTTAAACATTCAGTACTTC	CASRLRLNIQYF
TRBJ2-5	TRBV7-9	TRBD2	few	TGTGCCACCACGGGACTAGCGGGCCCTACGGGGGAGACCCAGTACTTC	CATTGLAGPTGETQYF
TRBJ2-1	TRBV29-1	-	few	TGCAGCGTTGAAAGTGGTCACAATGAGCAGTTCTTC	CSVESGHNEQFF
TRBJ2-1	TRBV5-1	-	-	TGCGCCAGCAGCTCAGGTGAGGGATCCTACAATGAGCAGTTCTTC	CASSSGEGSYNEQFF
TRBJ2-5	TRBV30	TRBD1	-	TGTGCCTGGACCGCTCCGGGACAGGGATGTGAGACCCAGTACTTC	CAWTAPGQGCETQYF